These 27 T cell receptor beta chains were sequenced from one sample in a study of T cell repertoires in cytomegalovirus infection. Via MiXCR, TCRdb re-called the reads, giving one row per CDR3 protein. This sample yields more than 150,000 distinct CDR3 sequences, of which 28% are seen a single time; just over 30% belongs to the top ten. The specimen was PBMCs. The origin of the receptors is a human donor in good health (CMV status not recorded). Some clones in this sample may be carry-over from other donors' samples.

The chain joins TRBV3-1 to TRBJ1-2; TRBD1 is a possible D gene (5 bases). Trimming shortened V by 1 base and J by 2 bases, and 11 bases separated the two germline ends. Germline V lookup: CDR1 LGHDT, CDR2 YNNKEL (reference sequence). CDR3 length: 15 residues. CDR3 amino acids: CASSQAFRQNYGYTF. CDR3 DNA: TGTGCCAGCAGCCAAGCCTTCCGACAGAACTATGGCTACACCTTC.

This clonotype was seen only a few times. This CDR3 reads CSASSGGGPGELFF. CDR3 coding DNA: TGCAGCGCATCGTCGGGGGGCGGACCCGGGGAGCTGTTTTTT. V gene TRBV29-1 combines with J gene TRBJ2-2, with a tentative D call TRBD2 (7 bases). V was shortened by 7 bases and J by 6 bases, with 18 bases between the two germline ends. Per the germline V gene, CDR1 is SQVTM and CDR2 is ANQGSEA. This CDR3 is 14 amino acids long.

The table lists this clonotype with a few counts. The rearrangement uses TRBV11-2 and TRBJ2-3; no reliable D call. The length of the CDR3 is 16 residues. In germline, CDR1 is SGHAT, CDR2 FQNNGV. V was clipped by 4 bases and J by 0 bases, with 14 bases between them. The CDR3 DNA is TGTGCCAGCAGCTCTGGACCCGTCCCTAGCACAGATACGCAGTATTTT. It specifies CASSSGPVPSTDTQYF.

This sequence joins TRBV6-1 and TRBJ2-7; 13 bases map to TRBD2. From germline, CDR1 is MNHNS and CDR2 SASEGT. Unmatched junction bases numbered 9, after V lost 5 bases and J lost 5 bases. The CDR3 is made up of 16 amino acids. CDR3: CASSSLQGLAGDEQYF. CDR3 sequence (DNA): TGTGCCAGCAGTTCCCTACAAGGACTAGCGGGGGACGAGCAGTACTTC.

This clonotype was counted between two and nine times. The chain couples TRBV12-3 or TRBV12-4 to TRBJ1-1, with 9 bases matching TRBD1. This CDR3 is 13 amino acids long. The V and J ends lost 5 bases and 6 bases, in that order; junction bases with no gene match: 4. The CDR3 sequence is CASSGQGIAEAFF. In DNA, the CDR3 is TGTGCCAGCAGTGGACAGGGGATCGCTGAAGCTTTCTTT.

J is TRBJ1-5 and V is TRBV20-1, with D unresolved. Germline loops: CDR1 DFQATT, CDR2 SNEGSKA (reference sequence). This CDR3 has 14 residues. V was trimmed by 1 base and J by 6 bases, leaving 13 bases between them. As DNA, the CDR3 is TGCAGTGCTAGAGTGGTGGCAGGAGGTCAGCCCCAGCATTTT. It yields the protein CSARVVAGGQPQHF.

This chain joins TRBV29-1 and TRBJ1-1; possibly TRBD1 for D (5 bases). The CDR3 covers 11 residues. Germline values: CDR1 SQVTM, CDR2 ANQGSEA. V was trimmed by 4 bases and J by 11 bases, leaving 14 bases between them. The CDR3 region is CSVGEGEGAFF. For the CDR3, the DNA is TGCAGCGTTGGGGAGGGCGAGGGGGCTTTCTTT.

V and J are TRBV6-8 and TRBJ2-7; tentatively, D is TRBD1 or TRBD2 (5 bases each). Trimming shortened V by 5 bases and J by 2 bases, and 10 bases separated the two germline ends. The germline V gene has CDR1 MNHGY and CDR2 SAAAGT. This CDR3 contains 13 residues. The DNA for the CDR3 is TGTGCCAGCAGTCGGGACGGAGCCTACGAGCAGTACTTC. Residues: CASSRDGAYEQYF.

V is TRBV6-6 and J is TRBJ2-3, with 9 bases lining up with TRBD2. V shed 2 bases and J 1 base; nucleotides not matched to a gene: 7. In germline, CDR1 is MNHNY, CDR2 SVGAGI (reference sequence). The CDR3 length is 17 residues. The CDR3 here is CASSYPKGGGGTDTQYF. The CDR3 DNA sequence: TGTGCCAGCAGTTACCCGAAGGGCGGGGGGGGCACAGATACGCAGTATTTT.

The V gene is TRBV18, the J gene TRBJ1-1; D is uncertain. Trimming cost V 3 bases and J 5 bases, with 19 bases left between them. CDR1 and CDR2 from the germline V gene are KGHSH and LQKENI. The length of the CDR3 is 16 residues. The CDR3 sequence is CASSPASSNRGTEAFF. The CDR3 DNA follows: TGTGCCAGCTCACCGGCTTCCAGCAACCGGGGAACTGAAGCTTTCTTT.

This sequence joins TRBV10-3 and TRBJ2-7; TRBD1 might be the D (6 bases). This CDR3 spans 14 amino acids. Germline lookup yields CDR1 ENHRY and CDR2 SYGVKD. V was clipped by 7 bases and J by 1 base, with 14 bases between them. This CDR3 reads CAIMKGVESYEQYF. CDR3 coding DNA: TGTGCCATCATGAAGGGGGTAGAGTCCTACGAGCAGTACTTC.

This clonotype was observed once. The gene calls are TRBV12-3 or TRBV12-4 and TRBJ2-7; D unclear. V lost 2 bases to trimming and J lost 9 bases, with 14 bases between them. The CDR3 runs 13 residues. For the CDR3, the DNA is TGTGCCAGCAGTTTACACGGCCCAATGGGGCAGTACTTC. Amino acids: CASSLHGPMGQYF.

The rearrangement uses TRBV20-1 and TRBJ2-1; the match to TRBD2 covers 9 bases. After removal of 0 bases from V and 5 bases from J, the junction contained 2 bases not matched to a gene. The length of the CDR3 is 14 residues. Looked up from germline, CDR1 is DFQATT and CDR2 is SNEGSKA (reference sequence). CDR3 in amino acids: CSARDSGGNNEQFF. CDR3 in DNA: TGCAGTGCTAGAGATAGCGGGGGAAACAATGAGCAGTTCTTC.

This sequence joins TRBV5-1 and TRBJ2-7; D is perhaps TRBD1 (6 bases). The CDR3 has 14 amino acids. V was clipped by 4 bases and J by 5 bases, with 16 bases between them. CDR1 is SGHRS, CDR2 YFSETQ, per germline. The CDR3 sequence is CASSPYLDSHEQYF. CDR3 nucleotide sequence: TGCGCCAGCAGCCCTTACTTGGACAGCCACGAGCAGTACTTC. The full variable domain, in which reference TRBV5-1 and TRBJ2-7 provide the parts outside the CDR3, is KAGVTQTPRYLIKTRGQQVTLSCSPISGHRSVSWYQQTPGQGLQFLFEYFSETQRNKGNFPGRFSGRQFSNSRSEMNVSTLELGDSALYLCASSPYLDSHEQYFGPGTRLTVT.

This clonotype was found many times. The chain recombines TRBV7-6 with TRBJ2-1; tentative D call: TRBD1 (5 bases). CDR1 is SGHVS and CDR2 is FNYEAQ in the germline V gene. The V gene lost 8 bases and the J gene lost 2 bases, with 7 bases spanning the gap. CDR3 length: 12 residues. In DNA form, the CDR3 reads TGTGCCAGCCAGGGCACCTACAATGAGCAGTTCTTC. This sequence encodes CASQGTYNEQFF.

This clonotype was found a few times. The rearrangement uses TRBV7-8 and TRBJ2-7, with a weak D call TRBD2 (5 bases). Germline V CDR1 and CDR2: SGHVS, FQNEAQ. The CDR3 consists of 15 residues. The germline V and J ends were trimmed by 6 bases and 3 bases, with 18 bases remaining between them. The CDR3 protein is CASSPTPRALYEQYF. The CDR3 DNA is TGTGCCAGCAGTCCGACGCCGAGGGCTCTCTACGAGCAGTACTTC.

This clonotype was observed a handful of times. This rearrangement joins TRBV4-2 to TRBJ2-5; no reliable D call. CDR1 and CDR2 (germline): LGHNA, YNFKEQ. This CDR3 spans 13 amino acids. Trimming shortened V by 0 bases and J by 2 bases, and 4 bases separated the two germline ends. CDR3 protein: CASSQDLQETQYF. In DNA form, the CDR3 reads TGTGCCAGCAGCCAAGACTTACAAGAGACCCAGTACTTC.

V and J are TRBV15 and TRBJ1-2; D is uncertain. Germline CDR1 is LNHNV and CDR2 is YYDKDF (reference sequence). CDR3 length equals 14 residues. With 7 bases removed from V and 4 bases from J, the gap between germline ends came to 16 bases. The CDR3 is CATTSGRTSYGYTF. As DNA, the CDR3 is TGTGCCACCACCAGCGGCAGGACCTCCTATGGCTACACCTTC. Complete variable domain (other parts from reference TRBV15 and TRBJ1-2): DAMVIQNPRYQVTQFGKPVTLSCSQTLNHNVMYWYQQKSSQAPKLLFHYYDKDFNNEADTPDNFQSRRPNTSFCFLDIRSPGLGDTAMYLCATTSGRTSYGYTFGSGTRLTVV.

As for this clonotype: One junction end disagrees with the germline gene, perhaps due to a read error. V gene TRBV5-4 combines with J gene TRBJ1-1; possible D gene TRBD1, 5 bases. This CDR3 is 15 amino acids long. CDR1 is SGHNT and CDR2 is YYREEE in the germline V gene (reference sequence). The CDR3 region is CASSLEEGRGTEAYF. CDR3 nucleotide sequence: TGTGCCAGCAGCTTAGAAGAGGGTCGGGGCACTGAAGCTTACTTT.

This chain connects TRBV10-3 to TRBJ2-6; 8 nucleotides agree with TRBD1. The germline CDR1 and CDR2 sequences are ENHRY and SYGVKD. The V segment lost 2 bases and the J segment 0 bases; nucleotides outside the gene matches: 15. The CDR3 spans 21 residues. This chain's CDR3 is CAISETATRGQVSSGANVLTF. The CDR3 DNA sequence: TGTGCCATCAGTGAGACCGCAACTCGGGGACAGGTATCCTCTGGGGCCAACGTCCTGACTTTC.

This sequence joins TRBV7-6 and TRBJ2-7; tentative D call: TRBD2 (6 bases). Trimming shortened V by 7 bases and J by 6 bases, and 10 bases separated the two germline ends. Germline loops: CDR1 SGHVS, CDR2 FNYEAQ. CDR3 length: 11 residues. CDR3 sequence reads: CASTNGGEQYF. DNA of the CDR3: TGTGCCAGCACCAACGGGGGCGAGCAGTACTTC.

This clonotype was observed a handful of times. The chain combines TRBV5-5 with TRBJ1-1; no clear D gene. Germline V lookup: CDR1 SGHKS, CDR2 YYEKEE (reference sequence). V dropped 4 bases and J dropped 1 base, with 14 bases sitting between them. CDR3 size: 15 residues. The CDR3 here is CASSPLAFQNTEAFF. The CDR3 nucleotides are TGTGCCAGCAGCCCCCTTGCTTTCCAGAACACTGAAGCTTTCTTT.

The chain carries TRBV5-6 and TRBJ1-1, with D perhaps TRBD1 (5 bases). The V end lost 2 bases, the J end lost 0 bases, and 11 bases lay between the germline ends. Germline CDR1 reads SGHDT; CDR2 reads YYEEEE. The CDR3 runs to 15 residues. CDR3 nucleotide sequence: TGTGCCAGCAGCTTCTCGGACATGGTGAACACTGAAGCTTTCTTT. It translates to CASSFSDMVNTEAFF. The full variable domain, in which reference TRBV5-6 and TRBJ1-1 provide the parts outside the CDR3, is DAGVTQSPTHLIKTRGQQVTLRCSPKSGHDTVSWYQQALGQGPQFIFQYYEEEERQRGNFPDRFSGHQFPNYSSELNVNALLLGDSALYLCASSFSDMVNTEAFFGQGTRLTVV.

V gene TRBV3-1 combines with J gene TRBJ1-5; no reliable D call. This CDR3 spans 14 amino acids. CDR1 is LGHDT and CDR2 is YNNKEL in the germline V gene (reference sequence). V lost 1 base, J lost 6 bases, and 10 bases lay in between. The CDR3 loop is CASSQGMGFQPQHF. CDR3 DNA: TGTGCCAGCAGCCAAGGTATGGGGTTTCAGCCCCAGCATTTT.

This clonotype was seen more than once but under ten times. CDR3 in amino acids: CASSGWGTGGGYTF. The CDR3 nucleotides are TGTGCCAGCTCGGGATGGGGGACAGGGGGCGGCTACACCTTC. The chain joins TRBV5-4 to TRBJ1-2, with 12 bases matching TRBD1. The V segment lost 7 bases and the J segment 8 bases; nucleotides outside the gene matches: 9. Looked up from germline, CDR1 is SGHNT and CDR2 is YYREEE (reference sequence). The length of the CDR3 is 14 residues.

CDR3 in DNA: TGCAGTGCTAGAGATCTAACAGGGCTAGCGGGCTTCGGGGAGCTGTTTTTT. Translation gives CSARDLTGLAGFGELFF. V and J are TRBV20-1 and TRBJ2-2; the match to TRBD2 covers 8 bases. The ends lost 0 bases at V and 7 bases at J; junction bases unmatched: 13. Germline V gene sequence: CDR1 DFQATT, CDR2 SNEGSKA (reference sequence). The CDR3 covers 17 residues.

This clonotype has more than one count but fewer than ten. The chain carries TRBV15 and TRBJ2-2; maybe TRBD2 (5 bases). The CDR3 has 17 amino acids. The V end was cut by 0 bases, the J end by 5 bases, with 16 bases between. Germline lookup yields CDR1 LNHNV and CDR2 YYDKDF (reference sequence). This CDR3 is CATSRDHIASSTGELFF. The CDR3 nucleotides read TGTGCCACCAGCAGAGATCATATAGCGTCAAGTACCGGGGAGCTGTTTTTT.